The 26 T cell receptor beta chains in this list originate from one sample, sequenced in a study of T-cell reconstitution after alpha-beta-depleted transplantation in children. Preparing the TCRbeta library involved the use of unique molecular identifiers. From the PCR reads, TCRdb called clonotypes with MiXCR, one entry per CDR3 protein. Of hundreds of thousands of distinct CDR3 sequences detected, over 9% appear once; the ten largest clones hold less than 9%. Sequences were derived from PBMCs, sampled before TCRalphabeta/CD19-depleted stem cell transplant. These receptor sequences come from a boy younger than two with acute myeloid leukemia, due to receive a stem cell transplant.

This clonotype was recorded many times. This chain connects TRBV9 to TRBJ2-3, with 9 bases lining up with TRBD1. The CDR3 covers 16 residues. V lost 2 bases, J lost 3 bases, and 7 bases stayed unmatched. From germline, CDR1 is SGDLS and CDR2 YYNGEE. CDR3 amino acids: CASSVFPGQGTDTQYF. CDR3 DNA sequence: TGTGCCAGCAGCGTCTTTCCGGGACAGGGAACAGATACGCAGTATTTT. Drawing the rest from reference TRBV9 and TRBJ2-3, the complete variable domain is DSGVTQTPKHLITATGQRVTLRCSPRSGDLSVYWYQQSLDQGLQFLIQYYNGEERAKGNILERFSAQQFPDLHSELNLSSLELGDSALYFCASSVFPGQGTDTQYFGPGTRLTVL.

This clonotype occurred a few times. The chain has TRBV4-1 and TRBJ2-5; no firm D call. The CDR3 has 13 amino acids. V was trimmed by 2 bases and J by 5 bases, leaving 9 bases between them. The germline gives CDR1 MGHRA, CDR2 YSYEKL. CDR3 in amino acids: CASSQRAAETQYF. In DNA, the CDR3 is TGCGCCAGCAGCCAAAGAGCCGCGGAGACCCAGTACTTC.

This clonotype was counted ten times or more. This chain joins TRBV5-1 and TRBJ2-3; TRBD2 agrees at 13 bases. V was clipped by 2 bases and J by 8 bases; unmatched bases: 5. The CDR3 runs to 15 residues. Per germline, CDR1 SGHRS and CDR2 YFSETQ. CDR3 residues: CASSFTSGGASTQYF. CDR3 DNA sequence: TGCGCCAGCAGCTTTACTAGCGGGGGGGCTTCTACGCAGTATTTT.

This clonotype has only one observation. A much larger clone is a single base away; this may be a read error. The V and J genes are TRBV7-8 and TRBJ2-1; D is perhaps TRBD2 (6 bases). V lost 5 bases and J lost 6, with 14 bases in between. CDR1 and CDR2 (germline): SGHVS, FQNEAQ. The CDR3 contains 14 residues. Written as DNA, the CDR3 is TGTGCCAGCAGCCCTCCTACAGCGGGCAATGAGCAGTTCTTC. As protein: CASSPPTAGNEQFF.

This clonotype appeared many times. The DNA for the CDR3 is TGTGCCAGCAGCTTAGTGGGACGGTTCACCGGGGAGCTGTTTTTT. The encoded protein is CASSLVGRFTGELFF. The chain combines TRBV7-2 with TRBJ2-2; either TRBD1 or TRBD2 may fit D (5 bases each). Germline V gives CDR1 SGHTA, CDR2 FQGNSA. CDR3 length: 15 residues. Trimming took 1 base from V and 4 from J, leaving 10 bases between them.

The chain employs TRBV19 and TRBJ2-7; a weak D match, TRBD1 (5 bases). In germline, CDR1 is LNHDA, CDR2 SQIVND (reference sequence). Trimming shortened V by 5 bases and J by 2 bases, and 13 bases separated the two germline ends. This CDR3 region has 14 residues. DNA for the CDR3: TGTGCCAGTAGTCCTCCGACAGAGACCTACGAGCAGTACTTC. As protein: CASSPPTETYEQYF. The variable domain in full, with the rest retrieved from reference TRBV19 and TRBJ2-7, is DGGITQSPKYLFRKEGQNVTLSCEQNLNHDAMYWYRQDPGQGLRLIYYSQIVNDFQKGDIAEGYSVSREKKESFPLTVTSAQKNPTAFYLCASSPPTETYEQYFGPGTRLTVT.

A word on this clonotype: A single base separates this from a much larger clone, so it may be a read error. This chain joins TRBV28 and TRBJ2-3; TRBD2 aligns across 8 bases. CDR1 is MDHEN and CDR2 is SYDVKM in the germline V gene. This CDR3 is built from 13 residues. Trimming removed 5 bases from V and 8 bases from J; junction bases left unmatched: 6. CDR3 amino acids: CASSLRTSSTQYF. The CDR3 bases are TGTGCCAGCAGTCTGCGGACTAGCTCTACGCAGTATTTT. Supplemented by reference TRBV28 and TRBJ2-3, the full variable domain reads DVKVTQSSRYLVKRTGEKVFLECVQDMDHENMFWYRQDPGLGLRLIYFSYDVKMKEKGDIPEGYSVSREKKERFSLILESASTNQTSMYLCASSLRTSSTQYFGPGTRLTVL.

This clonotype was seen repeatedly, ten times or more. The CDR3 sequence: CSARRGTTSNTGELFF. DNA of the CDR3: TGCAGTGCTAGAAGGGGGACAACCTCGAACACCGGGGAGCTGTTTTTT. The V and J genes are TRBV20-1 and TRBJ2-2, with D tentatively TRBD1 (6 bases). Trimming left V 2 bases short and J 0 bases short, with 13 bases between. The CDR3 has 16 residues. Germline V gene sequence: CDR1 DFQATT, CDR2 SNEGSKA (reference sequence).

This clonotype was observed many times. The V and J genes are TRBV12-3 or TRBV12-4 and TRBJ2-5, with unresolved D. This CDR3 comprises 12 residues. V was clipped by 9 bases and J by 0 bases, with 8 bases between them. As DNA, the CDR3 is TGTGCCAGTACGGGCTACCAAGAGACCCAGTACTTC. Encoded protein: CASTGYQETQYF.

The V and J genes are TRBV5-1 and TRBJ2-1, with D maybe TRBD2 (7 bases). V was trimmed by 4 bases and J by 2 bases, leaving 19 bases between them. The V gene's germline CDR1 is SGHRS and CDR2 YFSETQ. The CDR3 runs 17 residues. The CDR3 region has the DNA TGCGCCAGCAGCCCGTGGGCCGGGGGGCTTACCTACAATGAGCAGTTCTTC. This gives the protein CASSPWAGGLTYNEQFF.

This clonotype was detected ten times or more. J is TRBJ1-3 and V is TRBV27; tentative D call: TRBD1 (6 bases). CDR3 length: 16 residues. Germline values: CDR1 MNHEY, CDR2 SMNVEV (reference sequence). Trimming shortened V by 3 bases and J by 4 bases, and 16 bases separated the two germline ends. The CDR3 reads CASSFSRDTLGNTIYF. The CDR3 DNA follows: TGTGCCAGCAGTTTTAGCCGGGACACCTTGGGAAACACCATATATTTT.

In the case of this clonotype: This could be a read error, since a much larger clone is one nucleotide away. V and J are TRBV12-3 or TRBV12-4 and TRBJ1-2, with TRBD1 matching 7 bases. The V and J ends lost 9 bases and 1 base, in that order; junction bases with no gene match: 8. This CDR3 contains 14 residues. This CDR3 is CARSAGQLNYGYTF. Here the CDR3 DNA reads TGTGCCAGGAGTGCGGGACAGCTTAACTATGGCTACACCTTC.

This clonotype was counted at least ten times. The gene calls are TRBV5-1 and TRBJ2-2, with TRBD2 identical over 7 bases. The CDR3 length is 16 residues. The junction had 5 bases not matched to a gene; V was cut back by 2 bases and J by 1 base. Germline V CDR1 and CDR2: SGHRS, YFSETQ. Here the CDR3 reads CASSFRTSENTGELFF. The DNA for the CDR3 is TGCGCCAGCAGCTTCCGAACTAGCGAGAACACCGGGGAGCTGTTTTTT.

This clonotype was recorded at least ten times. J is TRBJ2-2 and V is TRBV7-6, with D unresolved. Trimming took 3 bases from V and 4 from J, leaving 15 bases between them. Germline V CDR1 and CDR2: SGHVS, FNYEAQ. This CDR3 has 16 residues. The CDR3 DNA reads TGTGCCAGCAGCTTCGAGGCCAGTTCGAGCACCGGGGAGCTGTTTTTT. This sequence encodes CASSFEASSSTGELFF. Using reference TRBV7-6 and TRBJ2-2 for the parts outside the CDR3, the full variable domain is GAGVSQSPRYKVTKRGQDVALRCDPISGHVSLYWYRQALGQGPEFLTYFNYEAQQDKSGLPNDRFSAERPEGSISTLTIQRTEQRDSAMYRCASSFEASSSTGELFFGEGSRLTVL.

The sample holds many counts of this clonotype. V gene TRBV6-5 combines with J gene TRBJ2-7; TRBD1 matches at 10 bases. V was clipped by 2 bases and J by 1 base; unmatched bases: 5. Germline CDR1 is MNHEY and CDR2 is SVGAGI. The length of the CDR3 is 16 residues. The CDR3 bases are TGTGCCAGCAGTTACACTCGGGGACAGGGGTCCTACGAGCAGTACTTC. Protein product: CASSYTRGQGSYEQYF.

This clonotype showed up many times. The V call is TRBV28, the J call TRBJ1-4; perhaps TRBD1 as D (5 bases). Germline V gene sequence: CDR1 MDHEN, CDR2 SYDVKM. The CDR3 sequence is 12 residues long. Trimming stripped 10 bases from V and 5 bases from J, with 11 bases between. The CDR3 bases are TGTGCCATCCGAAGACAGAATGAAAAACTGTTTTTT. This encodes CAIRRQNEKLFF.

The chain recombines TRBV7-3 with TRBJ2-2; D tentatively reads TRBD1 or TRBD2 (6 bases each). Germline V gene sequence: CDR1 SGHTA, CDR2 FQGTGA. The CDR3 loop spans 17 amino acids. Between the trimmed V and J ends, which lost 1 base and 3 bases, there was a span of 15 bases. The DNA for the CDR3 is TGTGCCAGCAGCTTAATCCACGGGGGCCCAGACACCGGGGAGCTGTTTTTT. It codes for CASSLIHGGPDTGELFF.

This clonotype has ten or more counts. The chain has TRBV14 and TRBJ2-3; no clear D gene. The germline CDR1 and CDR2 sequences are SGHDN and FVKESK. CDR3 size: 14 residues. Between the trimmed V and J ends, which lost 3 bases and 2 bases, there was a span of 9 bases. CDR3 in DNA: TGTGCCAGCAGCCAGTACGGAGCCACAGATACGCAGTATTTT. This gives the protein CASSQYGATDTQYF.

With regard to this clonotype: A read error may explain this, as a much larger clone is one base away. This rearrangement joins TRBV20-1 to TRBJ2-7; 9 nucleotides align to TRBD2. Germline lookup yields CDR1 DFQATT and CDR2 SNEGSKA (reference sequence). The CDR3 is made up of 13 amino acids. CDR3 amino acids: CGARTGLAYEQYF. The CDR3 bases are TGCGGTGCCCGGACGGGACTAGCTTACGAGCAGTACTTC.

The chain links TRBV9 to TRBJ2-3; no definite D call. V was cut by 0 bases and J by 0 bases, with 14 bases left in between. The CDR3 is 17 residues long. Germline lookup yields CDR1 SGDLS and CDR2 YYNGEE. DNA for the CDR3: TGTGCCAGCAGCGTAGATCCCCGGGCGGCTAGCACAGATACGCAGTATTTT. Translated: CASSVDPRAASTDTQYF.

This clonotype was detected ten times or more. The CDR3 DNA sequence: TGCGCCAGCAGTGACCTCCGGAGGGGGGGCTCCTACGAGCAGTACTTC. This encodes CASSDLRRGGSYEQYF. The chain is built from TRBV10-2 and TRBJ2-7, with a possible D match to TRBD2 (7 bases). Looked up from germline, CDR1 is WSHSY and CDR2 is SAAADI. V was clipped by 3 bases and J by 0 bases, with 15 bases between them. This CDR3 has 16 residues.

This clonotype was observed many times. The J gene is TRBJ2-1, the V gene TRBV20-1; 13 nucleotides agree with TRBD2. The length of the CDR3 is 17 residues. J was trimmed by 6 bases and V by 0 bases; bases with no gene match: 8. Germline-derived CDR1 and CDR2 are DFQATT and SNEGSKA (reference sequence). Here the CDR3 reads CSARDQWTSGSSNEQFF. The CDR3 DNA sequence: TGCAGTGCTAGAGATCAATGGACTAGCGGGAGTTCCAATGAGCAGTTCTTC.

This clonotype was counted ten times or more. The V and J genes are TRBV9 and TRBJ2-7; a weak D match, TRBD1 (6 bases). The CDR3 runs to 14 residues. The V gene's germline CDR1 is SGDLS and CDR2 YYNGEE. The V end lost 5 bases, the J end lost 2 bases, and 14 bases lay between the germline ends. This CDR3 is CASRVTGSTYEQYF. The CDR3 DNA sequence: TGTGCCAGCAGAGTGACAGGTTCAACCTACGAGCAGTACTTC. The variable domain in full, with the rest retrieved from reference TRBV9 and TRBJ2-7, is DSGVTQTPKHLITATGQRVTLRCSPRSGDLSVYWYQQSLDQGLQFLIQYYNGEERAKGNILERFSAQQFPDLHSELNLSSLELGDSALYFCASRVTGSTYEQYFGPGTRLTVT.

There are a few counts of this clonotype. The chain links TRBV4-3 to TRBJ1-1; 7 bases fit TRBD1. The CDR3 loop spans 15 amino acids. Germline V gives CDR1 LGHNA, CDR2 YSLEER. The trim removed 0 bases at V and 3 bases at J, leaving 4 bases unmatched. The CDR3 nucleotides are TGCGCCAGCAGCCAAGATAGGGGGCCCCACACTGAAGCTTTCTTT. This sequence encodes CASSQDRGPHTEAFF.

The sample holds many counts of this clonotype. V usage is TRBV11-2 and J usage is TRBJ1-2; TRBD1 is a possible D gene (6 bases). V was shortened by 4 bases and J by 3 bases, with 9 bases between the two germline ends. From germline, CDR1 is SGHAT and CDR2 FQNNGV. The CDR3 has 13 residues. CDR3 coding DNA: TGTGCCAGCAGCTCCAGGGGATACTATGGCTACACCTTC. This translates into CASSSRGYYGYTF.

V is TRBV19 and J is TRBJ2-7; 10 bases match TRBD1. Trimming took 11 bases from V and 7 from J; bases not matched to a gene: 11. Germline CDR1 is LNHDA and CDR2 is SQIVND (reference sequence). This CDR3 spans 13 amino acids. The CDR3 DNA is TGTGCCGTATCCGGGACAGGGGTTAAGGAGCAGTACTTC. Residues: CAVSGTGVKEQYF.